A selection of T cell receptor beta chains follows, all from one sample in a study of shared T cell receptors in the human thymus. TCRdb keeps only in-frame clones here, not all; method: immunoSEQ multiplex PCR. The sample has 72,000 or so clones, around 96% seen once. Specimen: thymocytes. These TCRs come from a human donor. CDR3s include the opening cysteine and the closing phenylalanine or tryptophan. D genes are given only for firm matches. Rows may omit the clone size; those that give it use once, few, many or a size class.

d_gene	v_gene	len	abundance	j_gene	CDR3aa	CDR3nt
-	TRBV28	16	once	TRBJ1-2	CASSLSIMTANYGYTF	TGTGCCAGCAGTCTATCCATTATGACAGCTAACTATGGCTACACCTTC
-	TRBV21-1	17	-	TRBJ1-3	CASTWLGHLSSGNTIYF	TGTGCCAGCACATGGTTAGGACACCTTAGCTCTGGAAACACCATATATTTT
-	TRBV27	16	-	TRBJ1-1	CASSATPREGNTEAFF	TGTGCCAGCAGTGCAACGCCCAGGGAGGGAAACACTGAAGCTTTCTTT
TRBD2	TRBV4-1	22	-	TRBJ2-2	CASRSQTSGGPYKISNTGELFF	TGCGCCAGCAGATCACAGACTAGCGGGGGGCCGTATAAGATTTCGAACACCGGGGAGCTGTTTTTT
-	TRBV11-3	14	-	TRBJ1-1	CASSRGGLNTEAFF	TGTGCCAGCAGCCGAGGCGGGTTGAACACTGAAGCTTTCTTT
-	TRBV2	13	-	TRBJ1-4	CASSVGPLRFLFF	TGTGCCAGCAGTGTAGGGCCACTACGGTTTCTGTTTTTT
-	TRBV11-2	14	-	TRBJ1-1	CASSLVQMNTEAFF	TGTGCCAGCAGCTTAGTACAGATGAACACTGAAGCTTTCTTT
TRBD1	TRBV10-3	17	once	TRBJ2-2	CAISSDKDRANTGELFF	TGTGCCATCAGTTCAGATAAAGACAGGGCAAACACCGGGGAGCTGTTTTTT
-	TRBV5-5	20	-	TRBJ1-4	CASSFAYGRGGSVTNEKLFF	TGTGCCAGCAGCTTTGCGTACGGGAGGGGAGGTAGTGTAACTAATGAAAAACTGTTTTTT
-	TRBV5-1	16	-	TRBJ1-6	CASSPMSSHPNSPLHF	TGCGCCAGCAGCCCGATGAGCAGCCACCCGAATTCACCCCTCCACTTT
-	TRBV28	17	few	TRBJ2-4	CASSLDARASGGNIQYF	TGTGCCAGCAGTTTAGATGCCAGGGCCTCTGGGGGAAACATTCAGTACTTC
-	TRBV7-9	15	-	TRBJ1-1	CASSFPVRVKTEAFF	TGTGCCAGCAGCTTCCCAGTCAGGGTTAAAACTGAAGCTTTCTTT
-	TRBV7-9	16	-	TRBJ2-1	CASSLVRTGWNNEQFF	TGTGCCAGCAGCTTAGTGAGGACGGGTTGGAACAATGAGCAGTTCTTC
TRBD1	TRBV5-1	15	-	TRBJ2-7	CASSPGQWVSYEQYF	TGCGCCAGCAGCCCGGGACAGTGGGTTTCCTACGAGCAGTACTTC
-	TRBV15	15	-	TRBJ2-1	CATSRVGRSKVEQFF	TGTGCCACCAGCAGAGTGGGGCGGTCTAAAGTAGAGCAGTTCTTC
-	TRBV7-2	16	-	TRBJ2-7	CASSPGSRGAAYEQYF	TGTGCCAGCAGCCCTGGTTCCCGCGGTGCTGCCTACGAGCAGTACTTC
-	TRBV18	13	-	TRBJ1-1	CASSQDGGTEAFF	TGTGCCAGCTCGCAGGACGGAGGCACTGAAGCTTTCTTT
TRBD2	TRBV27	17	-	TRBJ2-4	CASSRGGRSLAKNIQYF	TGTGCCAGCAGCCGGGGGGGCAGGTCACTAGCCAAAAACATTCAGTACTTC
-	TRBV6-1	11	-	TRBJ2-3	CASSRSYTQYF	TGTGCCAGCAGTCGGAGTTATACGCAGTATTTT
TRBD1	TRBV4-3	16	-	TRBJ1-3	CASSQDPDRVGNTIYF	TGCGCCAGCAGCCAAGATCCCGACAGGGTTGGAAACACCATATATTTT
TRBD1	TRBV5-1	15	-	TRBJ2-5	CASSYRDRDKETQYF	TGCGCCAGCAGCTACCGGGACAGGGATAAAGAGACCCAGTACTTC
TRBD2	TRBV27	13	-	TRBJ2-7	CASFGGSLHEQYF	TGTGCCAGCTTCGGGGGGTCGCTCCACGAGCAGTACTTC
-	TRBV7-6	14	once	TRBJ1-2	CASSLGRSNYGYTF	TGTGCCAGCAGCTTAGGTCGGTCTAACTATGGCTACACCTTC
-	TRBV4-3	17	once	TRBJ2-2	CASSHPPGGGFTGELFF	TGCGCCAGCAGCCACCCGCCAGGGGGGGGATTCACCGGGGAGCTGTTTTTT
-	TRBV6-1	19	-	TRBJ2-2	CASSEGQGCWIANTGELFF	TGTGCCAGCAGTGAAGGTCAGGGGTGTTGGATAGCGAACACCGGGGAGCTGTTTTTT
TRBD1	TRBV7-9	19	-	TRBJ1-5	CASSLVTREGQGAGQPQHF	TGTGCCAGCAGCTTAGTAACAAGGGAGGGACAGGGGGCGGGTCAGCCCCAGCATTTT
TRBD1	TRBV2	15	-	TRBJ1-5	CASRGDRGSGQPQHF	TGTGCCAGCAGGGGGGACAGGGGGTCCGGTCAGCCCCAGCATTTT
-	TRBV5-6	17	-	TRBJ1-6	CASSLANIQGYNSPLHF	TGTGCCAGCAGCTTGGCCAATATTCAGGGATATAATTCACCCCTCCACTTT
-	TRBV19	13	-	TRBJ1-5	CASSIVGNQPQHF	TGTGCCAGTAGTATAGTGGGAAATCAGCCCCAGCATTTT
-	TRBV6-6	16	-	TRBJ1-2	CASSYIGGPRGYGYTF	TGTGCCAGCAGTTACATTGGCGGCCCCCGGGGCTATGGCTACACCTTC
-	TRBV5-4	15	-	TRBJ2-2	CASSSDRPTTGELFF	TGTGCCAGCAGCTCTGACAGGCCGACCACCGGGGAGCTGTTTTTT
-	TRBV2	15	-	TRBJ1-2	CASSEASGVGYGYTF	TGTGCCAGCAGTGAAGCGTCGGGAGTGGGATATGGCTACACCTTC
TRBD1	TRBV28	17	-	TRBJ1-5	CASSLRTGGRDNQPQHF	TGTGCCAGCAGTCTCCGGACAGGGGGCAGGGACAATCAGCCCCAGCATTTT
-	TRBV5-1	13	-	TRBJ1-2	CASSSLGAHGYTF	TGCGCCAGCAGCTCATTAGGGGCCCATGGCTACACCTTC
-	TRBV6-6	16	once	TRBJ2-1	CASSWGGTESEGEQFF	TGTGCCAGCAGTTGGGGGGGGACAGAATCAGAAGGTGAGCAGTTCTTC
-	TRBV14	18	few	TRBJ1-6	CASSRENSESSYNSPLHF	TGTGCCAGCAGCCGAGAGAACAGCGAGAGCTCCTATAATTCACCCCTCCACTTT
TRBD2	TRBV5-1	18	-	TRBJ2-3	CASSLAERGASGGDTQYF	TGCGCCAGCAGCTTGGCAGAGCGGGGGGCCTCCGGAGGAGATACGCAGTATTTT
-	TRBV27	14	-	TRBJ1-3	CASSPDAYGNTIYF	TGTGCCAGCAGCCCGGACGCTTATGGAAACACCATATATTTT
-	TRBV6-6	14	-	TRBJ1-1	CASSPGLTRTEAFF	TGTGCCAGCAGTCCGGGCCTCACCCGGACTGAAGCTTTCTTT
-	TRBV19	18	-	TRBJ1-3	CASSPDPPDTYSGNTIYF	TGTGCCAGTAGTCCAGACCCACCCGACACTTACTCTGGAAACACCATATATTTT
TRBD1	TRBV19	14	-	TRBJ1-1	CASSAGQGAFEAFF	TGTGCCAGTAGTGCCGGACAGGGGGCATTTGAAGCTTTCTTT
-	TRBV5-4	14	-	TRBJ1-2	CASSLFGGLYGYTF	TGTGCCAGCAGCTTGTTTGGGGGGCTATATGGCTACACCTTC
TRBD1	TRBV4-2	15	-	TRBJ2-2	CASSQNRDRAGELFF	TGTGCCAGCAGCCAAAACCGGGACAGGGCCGGGGAGCTGTTTTTT
-	TRBV6-6	11	-	TRBJ1-1	CALWANTEAFF	TGTGCCCTCTGGGCGAACACTGAAGCTTTCTTT
-	TRBV7-2	18	-	TRBJ2-7	CASSLTLGCGEVVYEQYF	TGTGCCAGCAGCTTAACCCTCGGATGCGGGGAGGTAGTATACGAGCAGTACTTC
-	TRBV5-8	12	-	TRBJ1-4	CASMQSVEKLFF	TGTGCCAGCATGCAATCGGTTGAAAAACTGTTTTTT
TRBD2	TRBV4-1	19	-	TRBJ2-1	CASSQTFGTTESSYNEQFF	TGCGCCAGCAGCCAAACATTCGGGACTACTGAGAGCTCCTACAATGAGCAGTTCTTC
-	TRBV19	11	-	TRBJ2-1	CASSSGSWRFF	TGTGCCAGTAGTAGTGGTTCCTGGCGGTTCTTC
TRBD1	TRBV29-1	12	-	TRBJ1-3	CSARTGRNTIYF	TGCAGCGCCCGGACAGGGAGGAACACCATATATTTT